This T cell receptor beta chain appears in the sequencing data of a study of T-cell memory formation after mild COVID-19. Study-level information: TCR clusters showed largely donor specificity.

A single record per CDR3 protein comes from TCRdb applying MiXCR to the 5' RACE reads. Here the sample spans 470,000 or so distinct CDR3 sequences, 18% being singletons. As concerns this clonotype: The antigen is undetermined.

V shed 1 base and J 11 bases; nucleotides not matched to a gene: 3. This CDR3 contains 12 residues. Looked up from germline, CDR1 is SGHTA and CDR2 is FQGNSA. Points from the study as a whole: In pre-infection memory, a portion of responding clones appeared, which suggested that cross-reactive memory joined.

This receptor was identified in an adult woman who had mild COVID-19 (a few samples of this study predate the infection). Cell type and time point are not known. The rearrangement links TRBV7-2 to TRBJ2-3, with 7 positions matching TRBD1. The sequenced sample was PBMCs or a T cell subset sorted from them (not recorded which). The CDR3 DNA follows: TGTGCCAGCAGCTTAGAAGGGGGCCAGCAGTATTTT. Translating gives CASSLEGGQQYF.